The next 21 T cell receptor beta chains were all read from a single sample in a study of T cells in Graves' hyperthyroidism and ophthalmopathy. Researchers took RNA transcripts and amplified the TCR beta CDR3 regions from them. Using the HTBI primer set, a first-round RT-PCR was run on the TCR CDR3. MiXCR was run by TCRdb on the multiplex PCR reads, yielding one entry per CDR3 protein. This sample has more than 500,000 distinct CDR3 sequences, with 40% to 55% found just once. Input material: peripheral blood or thyroid tissue (not recorded which). The receptors stem from an adult woman with Graves' disease, either hyperthyroidism or ophthalmopathy (not recorded which).

The chain is built from TRBV7-9 and TRBJ2-6; D tentatively fits TRBD1 or TRBD2 (5 bases each). This CDR3 has 12 amino acids. From germline, CDR1 is SEHNR and CDR2 FQNEAQ (reference sequence). V was trimmed by 3 bases and J by 11 bases, leaving 8 bases between them. DNA for the CDR3: TGTGCCAGCAGCTTGGGGGTTGACGTCCTGACTTTC. This gives the protein CASSLGVDVLTF.

This clonotype was seen ten or more times. This chain uses TRBV6-5 with TRBJ2-7; tentatively, D is TRBD1 (6 bases). The V gene's germline CDR1 is MNHEY and CDR2 SVGAGI. The CDR3 runs 13 residues. The germline V and J ends were trimmed by 6 bases and 2 bases, with 11 bases remaining between them. As DNA, the CDR3 is TGTGCCAGCAGGCAACAGGGAACCTACGAGCAGTACTTC. Residues: CASRQQGTYEQYF.

This clonotype was seen ten or more times. The chain couples TRBV20-1 to TRBJ1-4, with 11 bases identical to TRBD1. Germline V gene data show CDR1 as DFQATT and CDR2 as SNEGSKA (reference sequence). The CDR3 spans 14 residues. Trimming at V came to 7 bases and at J to 6 bases, leaving 7 bases not matched to a gene. The CDR3 spells CSVAPGQGDEKLFF. The DNA of the CDR3 is TGCAGTGTGGCGCCGGGACAGGGGGATGAAAAACTGTTTTTT.

On this clonotype itself: This may be a read error: a much more frequent sequence differs by one nucleotide. The genes are TRBV7-9 and TRBJ2-5; 7 bases align to TRBD1. CDR3 length: 14 amino acids. CDR1 is SEHNR and CDR2 is FQNEAQ in the germline V gene (reference sequence). CDR3 nucleotides: TGCGCCAGCAGCCCTCGGGACAGCCAAGAGATCCAGTACTTC. Its translation: CASSPRDSQEIQYF.

This chain joins TRBV7-9 and TRBJ1-1; the D is unclear. The V and J ends lost 7 bases and 1 base respectively, with 7 bases between them. Germline lookup yields CDR1 SEHNR and CDR2 FQNEAQ (reference sequence). This CDR3 is 12 amino acids long. CDR3 sequence: CASTARNTEAFF. The CDR3 nucleotides read TGTGCCAGCACCGCCCGGAACACTGAAGCTTTCTTT.

This clonotype was counted a few times. The chain has TRBV10-3 and TRBJ2-7; D is uncertain. This CDR3 spans 15 amino acids. V lost 5 bases to trimming and J lost 6 bases, with 20 bases between them. Germline V gene lookup returns CDR1 ENHRY and CDR2 SYGVKD. The CDR3 sequence: CAISPSSPAFSEQYF. DNA for the CDR3: TGTGCCATCAGTCCCTCCTCCCCGGCGTTTAGCGAGCAGTACTTC.

This clonotype was recorded many times. The V and J genes are TRBV29-1 and TRBJ2-5, with no clear D. The CDR3 loop spans 12 amino acids. Germline V gives CDR1 SQVTM, CDR2 ANQGSEA. The germline V and J ends were trimmed by 6 bases and 5 bases, with 13 bases remaining between them. CDR3 in DNA: TGCAGCGTCGTCCAGCGAGGTGAGACCCAGTACTTC. Translation: CSVVQRGETQYF.

The genes are TRBV5-1 and TRBJ2-5; TRBD2 matches 7 bases. The J segment lost 9 bases and the V segment lost 3 bases, leaving 14 bases of the junction unmatched. Germline loops: CDR1 SGHRS, CDR2 YFSETQ. The CDR3 totals 15 residues. CDR3 nucleotides: TGCGCCAGCAGCTCTTCGGGGGGTCGGAATCAGCCCCAGTACTTC. Translating it yields CASSSSGGRNQPQYF.

The chain recombines TRBV2 with TRBJ2-7; D perhaps matches TRBD2 (6 bases). The CDR3 has 14 amino acids. Trimming removed 4 bases at V and 2 bases at J, with 12 bases between. Germline CDR1 and CDR2: SNHLY and FYNNEI. Here the CDR3 reads CASSAGTATYEQYF. The CDR3 bases are TGTGCCAGCAGTGCCGGGACTGCCACCTACGAGCAGTACTTC.

The gene calls are TRBV10-3 and TRBJ2-7; 9 bases line up with TRBD2. Germline trimming cut 4 bases from V and 7 bases from J; bases unmatched to any gene: 8. The germline gives CDR1 ENHRY, CDR2 SYGVKD. There are 14 residues in the CDR3. CDR3 bases: TGTGCCATCAGTGGTTTAGCGGGAGATAATGAGCAGTACTTC. It encodes CAISGLAGDNEQYF.

This clonotype was seen a few times. This chain joins TRBV10-2 and TRBJ2-5; D may match TRBD1 or TRBD2 (5 bases each). This CDR3 region has 15 residues. Looked up from germline, CDR1 is WSHSY and CDR2 is SAAADI. The germline V and J ends were trimmed by 10 bases and 5 bases, with 23 bases remaining between them. The CDR3 DNA reads as TGCGCCACCACACCCCCGGGACGGCGGACGGAGACCCAGTACTTC. Its protein product is CATTPPGRRTETQYF.

The chain joins TRBV25-1 to TRBJ1-2, with 7 bases aligning to TRBD1. This CDR3 has 15 residues. In germline, CDR1 is MGHDK, CDR2 SYGVNS. The V and J ends lost 5 bases and 7 bases, in that order; junction bases with no gene match: 13. In DNA form, the CDR3 reads TGTGCCAGCAGTTTTCCCACAGGGGATCATGGTGGCTACACCTTC. Protein product: CASSFPTGDHGGYTF.

The chain combines TRBV5-1 with TRBJ1-6, with a possible D match to TRBD1 (5 bases). This CDR3 is 13 amino acids long. The V end was cut by 4 bases, the J end by 8 bases, with 10 bases between. Germline CDR1 reads SGHRS; CDR2 reads YFSETQ. The CDR3 DNA sequence: TGCGCCAGCAGCCCTGACAGTCATTCACCCCTCCACTTT. Translated: CASSPDSHSPLHF.

The rearrangement uses TRBV10-2 and TRBJ1-6; D is uncertain. V dropped 4 bases and J dropped 8 bases, with 15 bases sitting between them. This CDR3 is 15 amino acids long. The germline V gene encodes CDR1 WSHSY and CDR2 SAAADI. The CDR3 DNA reads TGCGCCAGCAGTGGAATAGGGTCCTCGGATTCACCCCTCCACTTT. Translated, it gives CASSGIGSSDSPLHF.

This chain joins TRBV10-3 and TRBJ1-5, with D unclear. The CDR3 has 15 amino acids. From germline, CDR1 is ENHRY and CDR2 SYGVKD. V lost 0 bases and J 6 bases, leaving 12 bases between the germline ends. The CDR3 protein is CAISESSSLLQPQHF. The CDR3 DNA reads as TGTGCCATCAGTGAGTCGAGCTCCCTCCTTCAGCCCCAGCATTTT.

This chain connects TRBV25-1 to TRBJ1-2; 7 positions match TRBD1. The germline CDR1 and CDR2 sequences are MGHDK and SYGVNS. The CDR3 runs 15 residues. The ends lost 5 bases at V and 1 base at J; junction bases unmatched: 7. CDR3 protein: CASSFGQAVNYGYTF. CDR3 bases: TGTGCCAGCAGTTTCGGACAGGCCGTTAACTATGGCTACACCTTC.

There are many counts of this clonotype. J is TRBJ1-2 and V is TRBV29-1; the D gene is possibly TRBD1 (6 bases). Trimming took 5 bases from V and 1 from J, leaving 14 bases between them. Germline-derived CDR1 and CDR2 are SQVTM and ANQGSEA. The CDR3 contains 14 residues. CDR3 coding DNA: TGCAGCGTTACACAGGGTATCGGTAACTATGGCTACACCTTC. Its protein product is CSVTQGIGNYGYTF. Full variable domain (missing parts from reference TRBV29-1 and TRBJ1-2): SAVISQKPSRDICQRGTSLTIQCQVDSQVTMMFWYRQQPGQSLTLIATANQGSEATYESGFVIDKFPISRPNLTFSTLTVSNMSPEDSSIYLCSVTQGIGNYGYTFGSGTRLTVV.

The sample holds a few counts of this clonotype. The V and J genes are TRBV27 and TRBJ1-5; no reliable D call. V lost 4 bases and J lost 4, with 5 bases in between. CDR1 and CDR2 (germline): MNHEY, SMNVEV (reference sequence). The CDR3 extends over 12 amino acids. CDR3 coding DNA: TGTGCCAGCAGTTGGAGAAATCAGCCCCAGCATTTT. This sequence encodes CASSWRNQPQHF.

This clonotype was seen a few times. The V gene is TRBV4-3, the J gene TRBJ2-7; the D call may be TRBD1 or TRBD2 (7 bases each). This CDR3 is built from 16 residues. CDR1 is LGHNA and CDR2 is YSLEER in the germline V gene. The V end was cut by 3 bases, the J end by 0 bases, with 15 bases between. CDR3: CASSQGGGRGSYEQYF. CDR3 in DNA: TGCGCCAGCAGCCAGGGAGGGGGCCGGGGCTCCTACGAGCAGTACTTC.

As regards this clonotype: This may arise from a read error, as a much more abundant clone is one base away. The conserved closing phenylalanine or tryptophan is absent in this CDR3, likely reflecting a read error. The chain carries TRBV4-2 and TRBJ1-5, with D tentatively TRBD1 (5 bases). Trimming took off 2 bases at V and 2 bases at J, with 7 bases between the two ends. The CDR3 sequence is 14 residues long. Germline CDR1 reads LGHNA; CDR2 reads YNFKEQ. CDR3 DNA: TGTGCCAGCAGCCAACAGGGACGCAATCAGCCCCAGCATTCT. Translating it yields CASSQQGRNQPQHS.

The rearrangement links TRBV24-1 to TRBJ1-1; no definite D call. The CDR3 runs 12 residues. The germline gives CDR1 KGHDR, CDR2 SFDVKD. The ends were cut back, 7 bases at V and 3 bases at J, with 8 bases in the middle. Here the CDR3 reads CATSGSDTEAFF. In nucleotides, the CDR3 is TGTGCCACCAGCGGTTCCGACACTGAAGCTTTCTTT.